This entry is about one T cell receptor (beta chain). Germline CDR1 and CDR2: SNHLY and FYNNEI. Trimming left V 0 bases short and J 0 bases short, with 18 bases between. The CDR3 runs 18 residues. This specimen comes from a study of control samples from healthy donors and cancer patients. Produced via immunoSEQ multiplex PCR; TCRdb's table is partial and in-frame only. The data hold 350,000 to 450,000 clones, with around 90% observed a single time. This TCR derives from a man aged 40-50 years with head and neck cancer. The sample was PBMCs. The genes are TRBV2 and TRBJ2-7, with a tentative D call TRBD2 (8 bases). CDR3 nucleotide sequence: TGTGCCAGCAGTGAAGCCGGACTAGCTGGGGACAGCTCCTACGAGCAGTACTTC. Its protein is CASSEAGLAGDSSYEQYF.